A single sample is the source of the 17 T cell receptor beta chains below, sequenced in a study of cytomegalovirus exposure and HLA in healthy donors (dated by TCRdb to 2016 to 2017). Libraries were made using the immunoSEQ multiplex PCR assay. The multiplex PCR relied on a mix of 60 forward primers for TCR Vbeta segments and 13 reverse primers for TCR Jbeta segments. The clones in this table, taken by TCRdb from immuneACCESS, are in-frame only. Not every clone is retained; where verified, under half of the shortfall comes from an unresolved V gene, and the cause of the rest is unknown. A total of around 260,000 clones appear in this sample, roughly 80% of them only once. The ten top clones hold about 0.28% of the sample. Source material: PBMCs. The source is a girl aged 2 to 9 in good health and CMV-seronegative.

The chain couples TRBV5-1 to TRBJ2-3, with 13 nucleotides matching TRBD2. This CDR3 comprises 17 residues. Germline loops: CDR1 SGHRS, CDR2 YFSETQ. With 4 bases clipped from V and 4 bases from J, the junction kept 9 bases outside the gene matches. The CDR3 nucleotides are TGCGCCAGCAGCCCGTCCTGGACTAGCGGGAGTGCAGATACGCAGTATTTT. Protein product: CASSPSWTSGSADTQYF.

The chain combines TRBV5-5 with TRBJ1-1, with TRBD1 as a possible D gene (6 bases). V was cut by 2 bases and J by 3 bases, with 17 bases left in between. The length of the CDR3 is 16 residues. Germline CDR1 is SGHKS and CDR2 is YYEKEE (reference sequence). The CDR3 DNA sequence: TGTGCCAGCAGCTTACCAAGCTCAGGGGTTGACACTGAAGCTTTCTTT. Encoded protein: CASSLPSSGVDTEAFF.

The chain links TRBV4-1 to TRBJ2-1; D gene unclear. Looked up from germline, CDR1 is MGHRA and CDR2 is YSYEKL. Trimming took off 0 bases at V and 10 bases at J, with 10 bases between the two ends. This CDR3 is built from 13 residues. The CDR3 DNA follows: TGCGCCAGCAGCCAAGAGGGCATTTTAGAGCAGTTCTTC. Translation gives CASSQEGILEQFF.

This sequence joins TRBV7-3 and TRBJ1-6, with D possibly matching TRBD1 (6 bases). Deletions cut 3 bases from V and 1 base from J, with 16 bases between. Germline values: CDR1 SGHTA, CDR2 FQGTGA. The CDR3 totals 18 residues. CDR3 in DNA: TGTGCCAGCAGCTTCCTCGGACAGCGATTATCCTATAATTCACCCCTCCACTTT. Its protein product is CASSFLGQRLSYNSPLHF. Supplemented by reference TRBV7-3 and TRBJ1-6, the full variable domain reads GAGVSQTPSNKVTEKGKYVELRCDPISGHTALYWYRQSLGQGPEFLIYFQGTGAADDSGLPNDRFFAVRPEGSVSTLKIQRTERGDSAVYLCASSFLGQRLSYNSPLHFGNGTRLTVT.

This sequence joins TRBV28 and TRBJ2-3; 10 bases line up with TRBD2. The germline gives CDR1 MDHEN, CDR2 SYDVKM. Trimming cost V 3 bases and J 0 bases; bases outside gene matches: 9. There are 18 residues in the CDR3. In DNA, the CDR3 is TGTGCCAGCAGTTTGGGCCTAGCGGGGGCCCAGAGCACAGATACGCAGTATTTT. This translates into CASSLGLAGAQSTDTQYF.

The chain combines TRBV2 with TRBJ2-5; D perhaps matches TRBD1 (6 bases). Matching the DNA end better, TRBJ2-7 makes the J call doubtful. Germline CDR1 SNHLY, CDR2 FYNNEI. This CDR3 contains 16 residues. CDR3 DNA: TGTGCCAGCAGTGAATTTGTCGGGACAACAGTCTACGAGCAGTACTTC. Amino acids: CASSEFVGTTVYEQYF.

This clone was counted a few times. The CDR3 region has the DNA TGCGCCAGCAGCCAAAGAGCGGCAGCCAAAAACATTCAGTACTTC. Protein: CASSQRAAAKNIQYF. J is TRBJ2-4 and V is TRBV4-1, with a possible D match to TRBD2 (5 bases). CDR3 length equals 15 residues. Between the trimmed V and J ends, which lost 2 bases and 0 bases, there was a span of 8 bases. Germline-derived CDR1 and CDR2 are MGHRA and YSYEKL.

Details on this clone: The same CDR3 also results from other DNA sequences found in this sample. This chain links TRBV5-6 with TRBJ2-7; 9 bases match TRBD1. V lost 5 bases, J lost 3 bases, and 0 bases stayed unmatched. The CDR3 totals 12 residues. CDR1 is SGHDT, CDR2 YYEEEE, per germline. In DNA form, the CDR3 reads TGTGCCAGCAGGGGACAGGGCTACGAGCAGTACTTC. It encodes CASRGQGYEQYF.

This clone was counted between two and nine times. This chain uses TRBV19 with TRBJ2-7; 7 nucleotides match TRBD2. Unmatched junction bases numbered 8, after V lost 5 bases and J lost 1 base. Germline CDR1 is LNHDA and CDR2 is SQIVND (reference sequence). The CDR3 loop spans 15 amino acids. In DNA form, the CDR3 reads TGTGCCAGTAGTTTCCGGCTAGCGGCATCCTACGAGCAGTACTTC. This encodes CASSFRLAASYEQYF. Combining the CDR3 with reference TRBV19 and TRBJ2-7 gives the whole variable domain DGGITQSPKYLFRKEGQNVTLSCEQNLNHDAMYWYRQDPGQGLRLIYYSQIVNDFQKGDIAEGYSVSREKKESFPLTVTSAQKNPTAFYLCASSFRLAASYEQYFGPGTRLTVT.

This chain links TRBV19 with TRBJ2-5, with D tentatively TRBD2 (7 bases). The V gene lost 5 bases and the J gene lost 4 bases, with 14 bases spanning the gap. CDR1 and CDR2 (germline): LNHDA, SQIVND (reference sequence). The length of the CDR3 is 14 residues. CDR3 sequence: CASSVGGGGETQYF. DNA for the CDR3: TGTGCCAGTAGTGTCGGGGGCGGGGGAGAGACCCAGTACTTC.

V and J are TRBV7-9 and TRBJ1-1; D is unresolved. The V and J ends lost 6 bases and 1 base respectively, with 12 bases between them. CDR3 length: 14 residues. CDR1 and CDR2 (germline): SEHNR, FQNEAQ (reference sequence). CDR3 sequence: CASRYDSPNTEAFF. Written as DNA, the CDR3 is TGTGCCAGCAGATATGACTCCCCGAACACTGAAGCTTTCTTT.

The V gene is TRBV28, the J gene TRBJ1-2; maybe TRBD1 (5 bases). Trimming removed 4 bases at V and 4 bases at J, with 16 bases between. The V gene's germline CDR1 is MDHEN and CDR2 SYDVKM. The CDR3 runs 15 residues. CDR3 sequence reads: CASSSPQAISYGYTF. DNA for the CDR3: TGTGCCAGCAGTTCACCACAGGCAATCAGCTATGGCTACACCTTC.

The chain combines TRBV30 with TRBJ1-5; tentative D call: TRBD1 (6 bases). V lost 2 bases, J lost 5 bases, and 16 bases lay in between. Germline-derived CDR1 and CDR2 are GTSNPN and SVGIG (reference sequence). CDR3 size: 15 residues. The CDR3 region has the DNA TGTGCCTGGAGTAAAACAGGGACGATCGATCAGCCCCAGCATTTT. Translating gives CAWSKTGTIDQPQHF.

The chain has TRBV28 and TRBJ2-3; 7 bases map to TRBD1. Germline CDR1 is MDHEN and CDR2 is SYDVKM. The CDR3 sequence is 16 residues long. After removal of 4 bases from V and 2 bases from J, the junction contained 9 bases not matched to a gene. The CDR3 DNA is TGTGCCAGCAGTTCAACAGGGGTGGATACCACAGATACGCAGTATTTT. This translates into CASSSTGVDTTDTQYF.

V is TRBV28 and J is TRBJ1-5; D is perhaps TRBD1 (6 bases). The V end lost 3 bases, the J end lost 7 bases, and 13 bases lay between the germline ends. This CDR3 is 14 amino acids long. Germline V gene sequence: CDR1 MDHEN, CDR2 SYDVKM. The CDR3 protein is CASSLGRGVQPQHF. In nucleotides, the CDR3 is TGTGCCAGCAGTTTGGGCAGGGGCGTCCAGCCCCAGCATTTT.

The rearrangement joins TRBV2 to TRBJ2-1, with 7 bases matching TRBD1. CDR3 length equals 16 residues. V lost 6 bases, J lost 1 base, and 9 bases stayed unmatched. Germline-derived CDR1 and CDR2 are SNHLY and FYNNEI. In DNA form, the CDR3 reads TGTGCCAGCAGCCAAACGACAGGGTATTCCTACAATGAGCAGTTCTTC. Translated, it gives CASSQTTGYSYNEQFF.

The V gene is TRBV2, the J gene TRBJ1-5; D might be TRBD1 (6 bases). Germline values: CDR1 SNHLY, CDR2 FYNNEI. The CDR3 loop spans 17 amino acids. V lost 4 bases to trimming and J lost 4 bases, with 20 bases between them. CDR3 nucleotides: TGTGCCAGCAGTGTCTCTGAGGTAGGACAGATGAATCAGCCCCAGCATTTT. Translation: CASSVSEVGQMNQPQHF.